This TCR beta chain was recorded in a study of T cell responses to AZD1222 COVID-19 vaccine. Produced via immunoSEQ multiplex PCR; TCRdb's table is partial and in-frame only. The data contain tens of thousands of clones, 81% of them singletons. CDR1 is LNHDA and CDR2 is SQIVND in the germline V gene (reference sequence). The CDR3 totals 15 residues. Trimming left V 7 bases short and J 2 bases short, with 17 bases between. Specimen: peripheral blood, collected 28 days after the second AZD1222 dose. The chain recombines TRBV19 with TRBJ2-5, with D possibly TRBD2 on 6 matching bases. This clonotype was sampled from an adult who received the AZD1222 COVID-19 vaccine. CDR3 amino acids: CASNGGTSNQETQYF. The CDR3 bases are TGTGCCAGTAACGGGGGTACAAGTAATCAAGAGACCCAGTACTTC.